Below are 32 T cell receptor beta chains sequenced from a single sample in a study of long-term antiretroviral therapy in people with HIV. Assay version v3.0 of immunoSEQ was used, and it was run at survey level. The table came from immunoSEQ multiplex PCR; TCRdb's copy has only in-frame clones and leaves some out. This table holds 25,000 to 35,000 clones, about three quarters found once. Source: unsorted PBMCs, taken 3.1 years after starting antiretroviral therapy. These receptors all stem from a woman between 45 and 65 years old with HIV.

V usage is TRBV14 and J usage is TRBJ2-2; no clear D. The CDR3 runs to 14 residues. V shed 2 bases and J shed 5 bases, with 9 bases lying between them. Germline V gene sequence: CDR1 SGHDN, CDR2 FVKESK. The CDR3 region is CASSQPPRTGELFF. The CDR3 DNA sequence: TGTGCCAGCAGCCAACCACCGAGAACCGGGGAGCTGTTTTTT.

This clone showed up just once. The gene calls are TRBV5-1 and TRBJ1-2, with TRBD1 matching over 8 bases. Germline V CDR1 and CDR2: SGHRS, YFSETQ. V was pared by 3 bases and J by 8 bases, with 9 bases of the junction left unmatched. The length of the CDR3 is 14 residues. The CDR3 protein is CASSSGQGTKGYTF. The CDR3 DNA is TGCGCCAGCAGCTCCGGACAGGGCACAAAGGGCTACACCTTC.

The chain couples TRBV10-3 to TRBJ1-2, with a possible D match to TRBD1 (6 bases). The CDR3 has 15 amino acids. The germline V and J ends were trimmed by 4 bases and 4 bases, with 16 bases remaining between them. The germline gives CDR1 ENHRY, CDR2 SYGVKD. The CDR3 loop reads CAISGGQGQRYGYTF. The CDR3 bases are TGTGCCATCAGTGGGGGGCAGGGTCAGCGCTATGGCTACACCTTC.

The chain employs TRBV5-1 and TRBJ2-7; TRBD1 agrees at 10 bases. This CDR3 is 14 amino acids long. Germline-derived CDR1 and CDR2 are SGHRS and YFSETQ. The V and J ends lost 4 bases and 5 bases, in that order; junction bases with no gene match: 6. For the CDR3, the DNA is TGCGCCAGCAGCCCGGGACAGGGGTACCACGAGCAGTACTTC. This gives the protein CASSPGQGYHEQYF.

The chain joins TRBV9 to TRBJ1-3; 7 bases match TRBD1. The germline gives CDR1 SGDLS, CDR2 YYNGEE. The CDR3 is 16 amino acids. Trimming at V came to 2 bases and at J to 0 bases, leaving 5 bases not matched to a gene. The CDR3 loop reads CASSVQTGSSGNTIYF. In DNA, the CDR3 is TGTGCCAGCAGCGTCCAGACAGGGAGCTCTGGAAACACCATATATTTT.

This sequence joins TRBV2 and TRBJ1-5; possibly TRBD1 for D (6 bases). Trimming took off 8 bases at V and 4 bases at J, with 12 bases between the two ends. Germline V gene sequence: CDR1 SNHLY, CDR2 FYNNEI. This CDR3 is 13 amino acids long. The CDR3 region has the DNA TGTGCCAGCGTACGGGACACTAATCAGCCCCAGCATTTT. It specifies CASVRDTNQPQHF.

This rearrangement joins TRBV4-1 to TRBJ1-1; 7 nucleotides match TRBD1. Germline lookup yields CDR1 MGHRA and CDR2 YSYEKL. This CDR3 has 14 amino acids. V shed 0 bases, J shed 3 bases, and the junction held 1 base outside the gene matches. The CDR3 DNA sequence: TGCGCCAGCAGCCAAGATCAGGGGGACACTGAAGCTTTCTTT. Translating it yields CASSQDQGDTEAFF.

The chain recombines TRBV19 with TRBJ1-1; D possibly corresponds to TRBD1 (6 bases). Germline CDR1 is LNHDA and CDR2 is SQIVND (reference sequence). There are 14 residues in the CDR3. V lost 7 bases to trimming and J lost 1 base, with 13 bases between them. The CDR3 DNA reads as TGTGCCAGTACCCCTGGGGGGCCGAACACTGAAGCTTTCTTT. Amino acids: CASTPGGPNTEAFF.

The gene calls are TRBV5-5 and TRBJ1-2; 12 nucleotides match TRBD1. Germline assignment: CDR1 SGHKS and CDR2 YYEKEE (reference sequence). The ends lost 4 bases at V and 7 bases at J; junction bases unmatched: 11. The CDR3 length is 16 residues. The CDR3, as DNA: TGTGCCAGCAGCAATCGACCGGGACAGGGGGCAGGTGGCTACACCTTC. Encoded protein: CASSNRPGQGAGGYTF.

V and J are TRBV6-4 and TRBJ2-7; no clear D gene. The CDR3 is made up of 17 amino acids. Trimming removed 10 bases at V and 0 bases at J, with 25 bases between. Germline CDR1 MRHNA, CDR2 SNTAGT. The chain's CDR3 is CATQPICARPYSYEQYV. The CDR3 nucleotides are TGTGCCACCCAACCAATTTGCGCTCGACCTTACTCCTACGAGCAGTACGTC.

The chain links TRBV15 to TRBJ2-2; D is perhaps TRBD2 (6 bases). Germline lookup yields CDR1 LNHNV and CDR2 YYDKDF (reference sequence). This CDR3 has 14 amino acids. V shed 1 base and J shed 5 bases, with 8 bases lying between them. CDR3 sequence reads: CATSRGGDTGELFF. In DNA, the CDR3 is TGTGCCACCAGCAGAGGCGGGGATACCGGGGAGCTGTTTTTT.

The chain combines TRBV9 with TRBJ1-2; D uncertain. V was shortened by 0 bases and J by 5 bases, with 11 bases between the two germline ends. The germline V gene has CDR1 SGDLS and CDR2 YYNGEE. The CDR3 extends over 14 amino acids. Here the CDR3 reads CASSVGDVGYGYTF. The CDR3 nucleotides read TGTGCCAGCAGCGTAGGAGACGTCGGTTATGGCTACACCTTC.

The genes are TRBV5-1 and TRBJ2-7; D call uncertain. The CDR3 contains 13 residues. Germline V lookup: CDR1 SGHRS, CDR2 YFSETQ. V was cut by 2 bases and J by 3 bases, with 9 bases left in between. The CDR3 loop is CASSFDGLYEQYF. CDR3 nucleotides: TGCGCCAGCAGCTTTGACGGCCTCTACGAGCAGTACTTC.

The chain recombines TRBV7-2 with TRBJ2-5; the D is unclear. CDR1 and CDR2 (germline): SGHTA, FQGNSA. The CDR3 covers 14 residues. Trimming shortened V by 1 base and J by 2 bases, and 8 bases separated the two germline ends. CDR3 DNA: TGTGCCAGCAGCTTAGAACAGCTACAAGAGACCCAGTACTTC. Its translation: CASSLEQLQETQYF.

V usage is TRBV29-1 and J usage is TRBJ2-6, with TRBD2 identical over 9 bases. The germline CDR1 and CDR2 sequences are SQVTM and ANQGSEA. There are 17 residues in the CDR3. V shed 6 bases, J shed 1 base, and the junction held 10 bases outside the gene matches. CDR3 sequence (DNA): TGCAGCGTCTCGAGGGGGACTAGCATATCTGGGGCCAACGTCCTGACTTTC. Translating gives CSVSRGTSISGANVLTF.

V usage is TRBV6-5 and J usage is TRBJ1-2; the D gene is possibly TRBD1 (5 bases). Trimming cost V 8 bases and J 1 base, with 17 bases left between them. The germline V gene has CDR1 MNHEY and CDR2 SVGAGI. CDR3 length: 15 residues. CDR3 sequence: CASVGEGRINYGYTF. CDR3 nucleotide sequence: TGTGCCAGCGTGGGTGAGGGACGAATTAACTATGGCTACACCTTC.

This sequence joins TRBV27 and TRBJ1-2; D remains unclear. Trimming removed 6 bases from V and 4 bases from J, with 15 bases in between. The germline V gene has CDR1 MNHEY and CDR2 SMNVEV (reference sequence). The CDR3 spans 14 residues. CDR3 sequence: CASSFAQFGYGYTF. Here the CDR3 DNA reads TGTGCCAGCAGCTTCGCCCAGTTTGGCTATGGCTACACCTTC.

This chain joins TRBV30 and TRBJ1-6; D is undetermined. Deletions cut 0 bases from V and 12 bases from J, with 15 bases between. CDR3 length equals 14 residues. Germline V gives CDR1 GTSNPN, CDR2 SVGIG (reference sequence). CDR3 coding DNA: TGTGCCTGGAGTGTTCGGGGTGGTGGTCGACCCCTCCACTTT. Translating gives CAWSVRGGGRPLHF.

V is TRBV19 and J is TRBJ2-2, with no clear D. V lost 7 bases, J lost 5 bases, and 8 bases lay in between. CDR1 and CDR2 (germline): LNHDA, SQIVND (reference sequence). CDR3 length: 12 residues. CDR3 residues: CASKTPTGELFF. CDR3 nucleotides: TGTGCCAGTAAGACACCTACCGGGGAGCTGTTTTTT.

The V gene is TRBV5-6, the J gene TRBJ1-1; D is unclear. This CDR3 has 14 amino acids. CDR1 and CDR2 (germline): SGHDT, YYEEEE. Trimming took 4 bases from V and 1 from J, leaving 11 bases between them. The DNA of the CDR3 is TGTGCCAGCAGCCCCTATGGGTCGAACACTGAAGCTTTCTTT. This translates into CASSPYGSNTEAFF.

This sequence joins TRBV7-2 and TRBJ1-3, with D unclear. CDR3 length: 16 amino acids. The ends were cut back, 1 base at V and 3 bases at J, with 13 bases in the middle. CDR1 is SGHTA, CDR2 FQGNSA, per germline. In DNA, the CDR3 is TGTGCCAGCAGCTTAGGGCAGCCCGCAAGTGGAAACACCATATATTTT. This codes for CASSLGQPASGNTIYF.

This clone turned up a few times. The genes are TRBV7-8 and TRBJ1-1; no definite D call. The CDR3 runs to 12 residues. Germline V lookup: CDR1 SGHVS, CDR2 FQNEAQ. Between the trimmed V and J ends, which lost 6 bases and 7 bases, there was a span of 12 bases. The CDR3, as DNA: TGTGCCAGCAGGGGCGTCCTGCTTGAAGCTTTCTTT. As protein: CASRGVLLEAFF.

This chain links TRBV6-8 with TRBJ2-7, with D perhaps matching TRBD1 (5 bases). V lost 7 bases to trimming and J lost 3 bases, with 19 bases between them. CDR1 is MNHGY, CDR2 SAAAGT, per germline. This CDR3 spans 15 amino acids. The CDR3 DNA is TGTGCCAGCACCAACCAACAGGACGGAAACTACGAGCAGTACTTC. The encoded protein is CASTNQQDGNYEQYF.

CDR3 nucleotide sequence: TGTGCCAGCAATAAAGTCCGGGCCTCCGACGATACGCAGTATTTT. This gives the protein CASNKVRASDDTQYF. The chain links TRBV5-8 to TRBJ2-3; D not resolved. V was cut by 6 bases and J by 6 bases, with 20 bases left in between. The CDR3 is 15 amino acids. CDR1 is SGHTS and CDR2 is YDEGEE in the germline V gene. Based on the CDR3 plus reference TRBV5-8 and TRBJ2-3, the full variable domain is EAGVTQSPTHLIKTRGQQATLRCSPISGHTSVYWYQQALGLGLQFLLWYDEGEERNRGNFPPRFSGRQFPNYSSELNVNALELEDSALYLCASNKVRASDDTQYFGPGTRLTVL.

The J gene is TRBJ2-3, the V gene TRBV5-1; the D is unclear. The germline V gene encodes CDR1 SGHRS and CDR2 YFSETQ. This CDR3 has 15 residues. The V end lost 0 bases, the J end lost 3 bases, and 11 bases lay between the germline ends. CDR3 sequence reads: CASSLVSVQTDTQYF. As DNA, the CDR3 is TGCGCCAGCAGCTTGGTCTCAGTCCAAACAGATACGCAGTATTTT.

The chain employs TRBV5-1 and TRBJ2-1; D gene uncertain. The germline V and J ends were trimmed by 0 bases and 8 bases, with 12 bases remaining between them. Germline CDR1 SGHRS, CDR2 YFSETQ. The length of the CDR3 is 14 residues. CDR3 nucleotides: TGCGCCAGCAGCTTGGCCCAAGGGATCGATGAGCAGTTCTTC. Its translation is CASSLAQGIDEQFF.

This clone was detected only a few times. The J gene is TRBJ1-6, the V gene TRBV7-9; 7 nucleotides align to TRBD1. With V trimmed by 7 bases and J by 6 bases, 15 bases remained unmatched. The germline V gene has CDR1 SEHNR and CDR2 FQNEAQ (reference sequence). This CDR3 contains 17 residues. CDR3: CASTLDRSSIVNSPLHF. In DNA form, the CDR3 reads TGTGCCAGCACCCTGGACAGGTCGTCGATTGTTAATTCACCCCTCCACTTT. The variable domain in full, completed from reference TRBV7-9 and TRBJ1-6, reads DTGVSQNPRHKITKRGQNVTFRCDPISEHNRLYWYRQTLGQGPEFLTYFQNEAQLEKSRLLSDRFSAERPKGSFSTLEIQRTEQGDSAMYLCASTLDRSSIVNSPLHFGNGTRLTVT.

CDR3 protein: CASSPTGQGYNQPQHF. The CDR3 coding sequence is TGTGCCAGCAGCCCGACAGGACAGGGCTATAATCAGCCCCAGCATTTT. The chain has TRBV7-2 and TRBJ1-5, with 8 bases aligning to TRBD1. With V trimmed by 5 bases and J by 4 bases, 10 bases remained unmatched. Germline V gene lookup returns CDR1 SGHTA and CDR2 FQGNSA. CDR3 size: 16 residues. The variable domain in full, with the rest retrieved from reference TRBV7-2 and TRBJ1-5, is GAGVSQSPSNKVTEKGKDVELRCDPISGHTALYWYRQSLGQGLEFLIYFQGNSAPDKSGLPSDRFSAERTGGSVSTLTIQRTQQEDSAVYLCASSPTGQGYNQPQHFGDGTRLSIL.

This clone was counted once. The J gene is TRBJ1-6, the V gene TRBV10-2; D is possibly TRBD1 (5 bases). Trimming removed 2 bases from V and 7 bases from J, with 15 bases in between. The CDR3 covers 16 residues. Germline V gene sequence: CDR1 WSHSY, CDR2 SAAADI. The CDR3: CASSEMGGRSNSPLHF. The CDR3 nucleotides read TGCGCCAGCAGTGAGATGGGGGGTAGATCGAATTCACCCCTCCACTTT.

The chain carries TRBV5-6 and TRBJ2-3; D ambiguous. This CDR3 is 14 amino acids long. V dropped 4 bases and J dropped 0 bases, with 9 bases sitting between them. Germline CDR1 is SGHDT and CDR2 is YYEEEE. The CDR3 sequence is CASSPGYSTDTQYF. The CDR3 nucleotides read TGTGCCAGCAGCCCCGGGTATAGCACAGATACGCAGTATTTT.

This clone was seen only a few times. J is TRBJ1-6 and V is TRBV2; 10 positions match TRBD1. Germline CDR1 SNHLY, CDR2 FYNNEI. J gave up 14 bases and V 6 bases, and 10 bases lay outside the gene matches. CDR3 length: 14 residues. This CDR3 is CASSADRGVKSLHF. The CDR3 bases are TGTGCCAGCAGCGCGGACAGGGGGGTAAAGTCCCTCCACTTT.

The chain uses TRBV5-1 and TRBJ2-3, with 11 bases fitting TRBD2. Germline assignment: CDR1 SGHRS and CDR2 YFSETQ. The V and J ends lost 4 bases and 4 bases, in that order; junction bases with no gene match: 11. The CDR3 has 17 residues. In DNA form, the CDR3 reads TGCGCCAGCAGCCATGCTGTACTAGCGGGGGCCTCAGATACGCAGTATTTT. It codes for CASSHAVLAGASDTQYF.